What follows is one TCR beta chain and its context. Its target is unknown. This sample is drawn from a study of chemoradiotherapy in HPV16-positive cancers. Whole-study results and caveats: During treatment, candidate HPV-specific clones and E7-related motifs expanded in tumor.

V lost 7 bases, J lost 1 base, and 13 bases lay in between. The CDR3 totals 14 residues. Germline values: CDR1 SNHLY, CDR2 FYNNEI. Clones were read by immunoSEQ multiplex PCR, and TCRdb kept only the in-frame ones, dropping some. Among around 9,700 clones listed, approximately 69% were seen once. This sequence joins TRBV2 and TRBJ1-2; a weak D match, TRBD1 (5 bases). The specimen was collected from a patient who underwent chemoradiotherapy. This receptor was obtained from a human donor with HPV-associated anogenital cancer. The CDR3 DNA reads TGTGCCAGCATTCCCGGGACCGTTAACTATGGCTACACCTTC. It encodes CASIPGTVNYGYTF.